This T cell receptor beta chain was identified during a study of vaccination effects on CD4 cells after COVID-19. Following 10 days of culture, CD4+ T cells were isolated. The authors replaced half the medium with IL-2 medium on days 3 and 7. A word on this clone: Its antigen is unknown.

This CDR3 region has 17 residues. Germline lookup yields CDR1 KGHSH and CDR2 LQKENI. V lost 1 base and J lost 8; bases outside the gene matches: 9. The protocol was immunoSEQ multiplex PCR, while the TCRdb copy is restricted to in-frame clones and leaves out a portion. The sample holds about 58,000 clones, approximately 80% seen once. The sample consisted of CD4+ T cells from PBMCs cultured without peptide, taken before COVID-19 vaccination. This clonotype was sampled from a human donor who received a COVID-19 vaccine. This chain connects TRBV18 to TRBJ1-4; 11 nucleotides line up with TRBD1. CDR3 bases: TGTGCCAGCTCACCACTTCCGGGGACAGGGGGAAACGAAAAACTGTTTTTT. Translation gives CASSPLPGTGGNEKLFF.